Below, one T cell receptor beta chain is given with its context. The source of the sample is a study of blood T cell repertoires in COVID-19. Turning to the study itself: From the United States, Italy and Spain came samples of acute and convalescent COVID-19. PBMCs, B-cell-depleted T cells, or T cells were the source of the cDNA or gDNA that made up the material.

Per the study methods: Counts of nucleated cells, estimated from reference gene primer amplification, were obtained. Using immunoSEQ multiplex PCR, the repertoire was profiled, and TCRdb retains in-frame clones only, with some absent. Clonal size and the V and J genes are those of that table, whereas D and trimming came from the DNA. The sample lists about 140,000 clones, about 79% occurring once. The CDR3 has 18 amino acids. This chain uses TRBV21-1 with TRBJ1-3; the tabulated D call, TRBD1, remains unverified against the DNA. TRBV21-1 corresponds to a pseudogene. This receptor was taken from an elderly woman with active or convalescent COVID-19. The sequencing input was peripheral blood. This chain's CDR3 is CASSKAQGYHETGNTIYF. For the CDR3, the DNA is TGTGCCAGCAGCAAAGCGCAGGGTTACCACGAGACTGGAAACACCATATATTTT.